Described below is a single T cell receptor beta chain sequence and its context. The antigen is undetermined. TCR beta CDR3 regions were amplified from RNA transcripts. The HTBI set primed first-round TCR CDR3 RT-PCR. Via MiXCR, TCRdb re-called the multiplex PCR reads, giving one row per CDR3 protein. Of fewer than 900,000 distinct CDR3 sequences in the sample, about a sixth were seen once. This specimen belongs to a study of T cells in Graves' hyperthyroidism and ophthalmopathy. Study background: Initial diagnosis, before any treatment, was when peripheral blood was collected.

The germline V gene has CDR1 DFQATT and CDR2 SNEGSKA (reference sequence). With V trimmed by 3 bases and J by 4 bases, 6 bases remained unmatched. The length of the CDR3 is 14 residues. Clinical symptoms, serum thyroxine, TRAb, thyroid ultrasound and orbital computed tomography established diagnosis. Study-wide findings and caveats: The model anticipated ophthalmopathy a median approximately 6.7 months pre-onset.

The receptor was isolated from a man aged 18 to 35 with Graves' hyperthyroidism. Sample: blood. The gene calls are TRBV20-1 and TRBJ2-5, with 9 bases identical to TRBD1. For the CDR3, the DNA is TGCAGTGCTAGGTCGGGACAGGGAACAGAGACCCAGTACTTC. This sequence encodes CSARSGQGTETQYF.